These T cell receptor beta chains were read from a single sample in a study of lymphopenia after photon versus proton radiotherapy. TCRdb's copy holds only in-frame clones and misses some; the assay was immunoSEQ multiplex PCR. The sample holds 20,000 to 25,000 clones, 85% seen once. The material sequenced was peripheral blood, taken from a patient treated with photon-based radiotherapy. The receptors come from a man in his 60s with pancreatic cancer. Both conserved end residues are part of each CDR3. The order of the fields is J gene, clone size, V gene, CDR3 protein. Part of the rows lack a size; the others show once, few, many or a class for expanded clones.

J: TRBJ2-2
size: NA
V: TRBV21-1
CDR3: CASSNERKGLAGELFF

J: TRBJ2-5
size: NA
V: TRBV2
CDR3: CASSRGDSETQYF

J: TRBJ2-1
size: NA
V: TRBV11-1
CDR3: CASSWSGGVSNEQFF

J: TRBJ2-4
size: NA
V: TRBV28
CDR3: CASSLTGENIQYF

J: TRBJ2-6
size: NA
V: TRBV11-3
CDR3: CASSSTGAGANVLTF

J: TRBJ1-6
size: few
V: TRBV29-1
CDR3: CSVEIWQDSTPLHF

J: TRBJ2-3
size: NA
V: TRBV5-1
CDR3: CASRVGITDTQYF

J: TRBJ1-2
size: once
V: TRBV2
CDR3: CARTRRQDYGYTF

J: TRBJ2-5
size: NA
V: TRBV5-1
CDR3: CASSGTGLERETQYF

J: TRBJ2-5
size: NA
V: TRBV7-2
CDR3: CASSLDTGQETQYF

J: TRBJ2-5
size: NA
V: TRBV13
CDR3: CASSLRGGETQYF